There are a few counts of the clone carrying this T cell receptor (beta chain). No antigen is known for it. These data belong to a study of cytomegalovirus exposure and HLA in healthy donors. Whole-study context: Most donors, more than 80% of 350 to 450 genotyped, fell in the Caucasian-associated ancestry cluster.

This CDR3 contains 16 residues. Germline assignment: CDR1 SEHNR and CDR2 FQNEAQ (reference sequence). Trimming shortened V by 7 bases and J by 0 bases, and 16 bases separated the two germline ends. Study results and limitations: Sequencing had likely introduced a cluster of highly shared sequence variants as an artifact. Follow-up analysis found HLA locus-dependent TCR association rates, highest for DRB1 and lowest for HLA-C. Donors were assumed by presence/absence analyses to have roughly uniform sequencing depth.

PCR amplification relied on 60 Vbeta primers (plus 13 Jbeta primers). Generated by immunoSEQ multiplex PCR, the TCRdb table keeps only in-frame clones and is missing some. This sample has under 150,000 clones, with about 61% found just once. The source of this sequence is a woman between 40 and 55 years old in good health and CMV-seronegative. The chain links TRBV7-9 to TRBJ1-3, with D perhaps TRBD1 (6 bases). Material for sequencing was PBMCs. CDR3 sequence reads: CASILLQGLSGNTIYF. As DNA, the CDR3 is TGTGCCAGCATCCTTTTACAGGGCCTCTCTGGAAACACCATATATTTT.